This TCR beta chain comes out of a study of blood T cell repertoires in COVID-19. CDR1 MNHEY and CDR2 SVGAGI come from the germline V gene. CDR3 size: 16 residues. V was pared by 1 base and J by 4 bases, with 5 bases of the junction left unmatched. As originally analysed: For nucleated cells, counts were estimated from reference gene primer amplification. TCRdb keeps only in-frame clones here, not all; method: immunoSEQ multiplex PCR. V and J calls plus clone size are reproduced from that table; the DNA served to infer D and trimming. The data hold 200,000 to 250,000 clones, with 70% to 90% observed a single time.

The material sequenced was PBMCs or T cells enriched from blood (not recorded which). J is TRBJ1-4 and V is TRBV6-5; 8 nucleotides match TRBD1. The TCR comes from a woman aged 40-49 years with acute COVID-19. The CDR3 DNA reads TGTGCCAGCAGTTACTACAGGGGGGATGGTAATGAAAAACTGTTTTTT. This gives the protein CASSYYRGDGNEKLFF.